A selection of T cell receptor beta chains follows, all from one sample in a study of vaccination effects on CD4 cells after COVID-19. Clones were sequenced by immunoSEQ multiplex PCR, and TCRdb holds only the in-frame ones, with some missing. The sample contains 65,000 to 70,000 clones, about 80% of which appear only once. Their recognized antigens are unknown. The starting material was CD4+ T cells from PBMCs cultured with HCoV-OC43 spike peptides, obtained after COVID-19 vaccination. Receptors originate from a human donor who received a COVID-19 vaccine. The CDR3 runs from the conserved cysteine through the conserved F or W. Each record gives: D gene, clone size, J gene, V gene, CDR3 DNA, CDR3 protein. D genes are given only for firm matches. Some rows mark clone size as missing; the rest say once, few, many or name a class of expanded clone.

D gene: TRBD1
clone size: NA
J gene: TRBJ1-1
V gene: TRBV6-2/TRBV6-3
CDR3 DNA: TGTGCCAGCAGTTACTCAAGGGACAGGGTGACCGGCACTGAAGCTTTCTTT
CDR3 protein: CASSYSRDRVTGTEAFF

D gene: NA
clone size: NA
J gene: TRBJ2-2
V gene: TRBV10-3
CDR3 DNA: TGTGCCATCAGTGAGTCGACGGTCACCGGGGAGCTGTTTTTT
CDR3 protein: CAISESTVTGELFF

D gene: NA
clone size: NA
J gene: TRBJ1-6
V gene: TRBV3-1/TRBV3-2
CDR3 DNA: TGTGCCAGCAGCCTACGGCAGGAAAATTCACCCCTCCACTTT
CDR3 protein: CASSLRQENSPLHF

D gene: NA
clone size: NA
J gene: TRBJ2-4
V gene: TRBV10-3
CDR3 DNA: TGTGCCATCAGTGAGTCTGGCCCCCTCCAAAACATTCAGTACTTC
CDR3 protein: CAISESGPLQNIQYF

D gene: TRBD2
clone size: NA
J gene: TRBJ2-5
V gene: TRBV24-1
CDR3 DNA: TGTGCCACCAGTGATTCGGGGGGAAGTGGAGAGACCCAGTACTTC
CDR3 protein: CATSDSGGSGETQYF

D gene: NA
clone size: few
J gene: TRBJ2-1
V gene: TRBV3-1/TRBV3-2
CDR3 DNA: TGTGCCAGCAGCCAAGGGAGGGGTTGGAATGAGCAGTTCTTC
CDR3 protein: CASSQGRGWNEQFF

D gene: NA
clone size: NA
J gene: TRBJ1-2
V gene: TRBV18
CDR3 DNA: TGTGCCAGCTTACAACAGGAACCTAACTATGGCTACACCTTC
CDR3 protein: CASLQQEPNYGYTF

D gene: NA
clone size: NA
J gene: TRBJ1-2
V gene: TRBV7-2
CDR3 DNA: TGTGCCAGCAGCTACCCTAACTATGGCTACACCTTC
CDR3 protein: CASSYPNYGYTF

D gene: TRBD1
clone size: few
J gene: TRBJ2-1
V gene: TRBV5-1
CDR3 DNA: TGCGCCAGCGGAACGAAGACCGGGACAGGGTTTTCCACTGAGCAGTTCTTC
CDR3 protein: CASGTKTGTGFSTEQFF

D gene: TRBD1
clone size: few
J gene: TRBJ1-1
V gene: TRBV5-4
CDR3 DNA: TGTGCCAGCAGGGGACAGGTGAACACTGAAGCTTTCTTT
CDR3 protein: CASRGQVNTEAFF

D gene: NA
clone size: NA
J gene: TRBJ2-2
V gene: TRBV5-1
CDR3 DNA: TGCGCCAGCAGCCCCCTTGTGTGGGGGCGCGGGGGCCCAAACACCGGGGAGCTGTTTTTT
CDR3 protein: CASSPLVWGRGGPNTGELFF

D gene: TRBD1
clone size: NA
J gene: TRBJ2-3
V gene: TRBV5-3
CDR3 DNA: TGTGCCAGAAGCTCAGACCGGGACAGGGGATTTGAAACAGATACGCAGTATTTT
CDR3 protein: CARSSDRDRGFETDTQYF

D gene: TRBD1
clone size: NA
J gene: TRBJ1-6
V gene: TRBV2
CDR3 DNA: TGTGCCAGCAGCGGTGGGACAGGGGGAAATTCACCCCTCCACTTT
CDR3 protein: CASSGGTGGNSPLHF

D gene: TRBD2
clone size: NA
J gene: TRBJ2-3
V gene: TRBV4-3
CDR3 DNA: TGCGCCAGCAGCCAAAGGTATCGCGGGGGTATCACAGATACGCAGTATTTT
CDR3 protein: CASSQRYRGGITDTQYF

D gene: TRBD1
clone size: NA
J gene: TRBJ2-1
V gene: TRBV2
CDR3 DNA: TGTGCCAGCAGGCCCGGGACAGGGCAGTTTAATGAGCAGTTCTTC
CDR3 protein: CASRPGTGQFNEQFF

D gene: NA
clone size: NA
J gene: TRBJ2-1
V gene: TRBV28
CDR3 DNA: TGTGCCAGCAGTTTAAACGGTTACAATGAGCAGTTCTTC
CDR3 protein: CASSLNGYNEQFF

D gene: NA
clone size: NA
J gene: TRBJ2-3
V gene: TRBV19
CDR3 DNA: TGTGCCAGTAGTTGGTCTCCTGGAGATACGCAGTATTTT
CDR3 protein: CASSWSPGDTQYF

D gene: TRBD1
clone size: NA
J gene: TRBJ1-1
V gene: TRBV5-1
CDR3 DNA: TGCGCCAGCAGCTCCGACAGGGCCTTCATGAACACTGAAGCTTTCTTT
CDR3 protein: CASSSDRAFMNTEAFF

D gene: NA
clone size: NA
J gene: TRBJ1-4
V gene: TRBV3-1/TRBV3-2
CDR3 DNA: TGTGCCAGCAGCCCGGGGAGCGGGCCGGAAAAACTGTTTTTT
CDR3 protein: CASSPGSGPEKLFF

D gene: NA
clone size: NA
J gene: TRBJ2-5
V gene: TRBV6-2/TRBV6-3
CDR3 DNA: TGTGCCAGCAGTTATAGACGACAGGCGAAAGAGACCCAGTACTTC
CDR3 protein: CASSYRRQAKETQYF

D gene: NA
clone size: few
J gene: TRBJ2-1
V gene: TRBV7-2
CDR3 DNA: TGTGCCAGCAGCTCAACTCCCGGGACACCGCAGTTCTTC
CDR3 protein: CASSSTPGTPQFF

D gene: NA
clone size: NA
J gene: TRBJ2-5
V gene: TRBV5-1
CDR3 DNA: TGCGCCAGCAGCCGGACGAGGGGGGCCGTGGAGACCCAGTACTTC
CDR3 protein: CASSRTRGAVETQYF

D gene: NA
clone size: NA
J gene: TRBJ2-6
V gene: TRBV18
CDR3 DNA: TGTGCCAGCTCACCACCGAGAGCAGACTCTGGGGCCAACGTCCTGACTTTC
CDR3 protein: CASSPPRADSGANVLTF

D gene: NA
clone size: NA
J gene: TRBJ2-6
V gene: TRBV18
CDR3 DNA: TGTGCCAGCTCCATGAGTAGGGAATCTGGGGCCAACGTCCTGACTTTC
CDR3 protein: CASSMSRESGANVLTF

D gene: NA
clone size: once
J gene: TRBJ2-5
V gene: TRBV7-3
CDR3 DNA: TGTGCCAGCAGCCCCGGACAGCAAGAGACCCAGTACTTC
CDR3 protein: CASSPGQQETQYF

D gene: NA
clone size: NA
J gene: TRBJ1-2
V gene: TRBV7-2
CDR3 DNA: TGTGCCAGCAGCCCGTCCTTGGGGGGGTATGGCTACACCTTC
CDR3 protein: CASSPSLGGYGYTF

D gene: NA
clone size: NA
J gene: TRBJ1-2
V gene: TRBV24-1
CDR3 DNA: TGTGCCACCAGTGATCCGTCGACGGGGGAGGTCTATGGCTACACCTTC
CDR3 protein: CATSDPSTGEVYGYTF

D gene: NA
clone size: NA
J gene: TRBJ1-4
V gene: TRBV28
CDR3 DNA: TGTGCCAGCAGTTATGTATGGCGGAAGTCAACTAATGAAAAACTGTTTTTT
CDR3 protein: CASSYVWRKSTNEKLFF

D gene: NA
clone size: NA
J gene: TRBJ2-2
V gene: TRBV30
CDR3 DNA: TGTGCCTGGAGGTCGGGCAGGGCACTGAACACCGGGGAGCTGTTTTTT
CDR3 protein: CAWRSGRALNTGELFF

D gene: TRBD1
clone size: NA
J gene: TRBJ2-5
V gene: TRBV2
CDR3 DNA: TGTGCCAGCAGTACAAACAGGGGTCCCCAGTACTTC
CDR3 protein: CASSTNRGPQYF

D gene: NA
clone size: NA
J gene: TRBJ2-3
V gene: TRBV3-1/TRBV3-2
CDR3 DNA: TGTGCCAGCAGCCGCAGCACAGATACGCAGTATTTT
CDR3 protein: CASSRSTDTQYF

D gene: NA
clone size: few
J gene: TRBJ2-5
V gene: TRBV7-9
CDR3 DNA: TGTGCCAGCACCCGGGGTAGCGGAGAGACCCAGTACTTC
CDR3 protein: CASTRGSGETQYF

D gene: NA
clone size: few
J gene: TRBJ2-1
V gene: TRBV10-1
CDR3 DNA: TGCGCCAGCAGCCCCAATATTGCCGTGAATGAGCAGTTCTTC
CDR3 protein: CASSPNIAVNEQFF

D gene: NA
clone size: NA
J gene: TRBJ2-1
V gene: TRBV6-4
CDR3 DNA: TGTGCCAGCAGTGACAGGATAGTCACGATCTTC
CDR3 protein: CASSDRIVTIF

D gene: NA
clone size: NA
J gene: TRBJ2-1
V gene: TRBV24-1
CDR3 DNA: TGTGCCCCCCCGGGACGTAGCTCCTACAATGAGCAGTTCTTC
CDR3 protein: CAPPGRSSYNEQFF

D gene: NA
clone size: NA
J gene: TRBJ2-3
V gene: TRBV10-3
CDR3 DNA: TGTGCCATCGGTCGACAGTCTAGCACAGATACGCAGTATTTT
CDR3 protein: CAIGRQSSTDTQYF

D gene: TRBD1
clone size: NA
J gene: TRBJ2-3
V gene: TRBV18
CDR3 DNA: TGTGCCAGCTCACCACCCGGGACAGGGGGCGGTACGCAGTATTTT
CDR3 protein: CASSPPGTGGGTQYF

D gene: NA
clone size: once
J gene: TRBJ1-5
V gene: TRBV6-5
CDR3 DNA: TGTGCCAGCAGATCTCTCGGACTGGGGGGTCAGCCCCAGCATTTT
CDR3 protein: CASRSLGLGGQPQHF

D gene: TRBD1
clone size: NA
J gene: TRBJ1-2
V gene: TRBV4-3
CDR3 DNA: TGCGCCAGCAGCCAAGTGGGACAGGGCTATGGCTACACCTTC
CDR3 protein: CASSQVGQGYGYTF

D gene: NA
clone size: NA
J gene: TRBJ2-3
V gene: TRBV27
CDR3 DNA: TGTGCCAGCAGTTATGACAGGACCCCTAGCACAGATACGCAGTATTTT
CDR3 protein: CASSYDRTPSTDTQYF

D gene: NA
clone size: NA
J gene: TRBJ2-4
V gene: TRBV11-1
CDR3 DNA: TGTGCCAGCAGCTTAGACGGACATGTCCAAAACATTCAGTACTTC
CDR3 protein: CASSLDGHVQNIQYF

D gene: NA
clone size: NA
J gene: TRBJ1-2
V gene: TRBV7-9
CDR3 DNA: TGTGCCAGCAGCTTGGCAGACTATGGCTACACCTTC
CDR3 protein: CASSLADYGYTF

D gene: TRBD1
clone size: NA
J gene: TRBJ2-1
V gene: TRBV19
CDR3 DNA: TGTGCCAGTAAAAAACGTTGGGACAGGGGATACGATGAGCAGTTCTTC
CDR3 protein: CASKKRWDRGYDEQFF

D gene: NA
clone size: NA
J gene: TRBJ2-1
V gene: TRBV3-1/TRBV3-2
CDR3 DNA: TGTGCCAGCAGCCAAGGCCGTTTCAATGAGCAGTTCTTC
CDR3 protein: CASSQGRFNEQFF

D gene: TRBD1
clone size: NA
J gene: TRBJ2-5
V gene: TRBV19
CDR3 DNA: TGTGCCAGTAGTACTGGCCCGGGACAGGGGCAAGAGACCCAGTACTTC
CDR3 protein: CASSTGPGQGQETQYF

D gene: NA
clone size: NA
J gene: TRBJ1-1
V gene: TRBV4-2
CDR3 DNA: TGTGCCAGCAGCCAAGATTTTTCCTCTGGGAACACTGAAGCTTTCTTT
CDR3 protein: CASSQDFSSGNTEAFF